This TCR beta chain emerged from a study of cytomegalovirus exposure and HLA in healthy donors. The study's findings and limits: More clonal expansion characterized HLA-associated TCR beta chains than equally common others in a later analysis. Most subjects' HLA-A and HLA-B alleles were reportedly predicted from TCR beta sequences. Association with HLA alleles at 0.05 false discovery rate was found for 16,951 TCR beta sequences in a later analysis. Investigators reported more than 150 TCR beta chains as tied to cytomegalovirus.

The CDR3 covers 16 residues. Germline V gene lookup returns CDR1 LGHNT and CDR2 FRNRAP. Trimming took 2 bases from V and 4 from J; bases not matched to a gene: 9. Both 60 Vbeta primers and 13 Jbeta primers went into the PCR. Assay: immunoSEQ multiplex PCR; the TCRdb copy retains only in-frame clones and omits some. The profile shows about 180,000 clones, 76% of them singletons. A remark on this clone: Its specificity is unknown.

The sequence was collected from a woman aged 25 to 45 in good health and CMV-seropositive. The specimen sequenced was PBMCs. The rearrangement joins TRBV12-5 to TRBJ1-1; 8 bases map to TRBD1. CDR3 loop: CASGLIRGREGTEAFF. CDR3 bases: TGTGCTAGTGGTTTGATCAGGGGGCGCGAGGGCACTGAAGCTTTCTTT.